The source of this T cell receptor (beta chain) is a study of T cell responses to AZD1222 COVID-19 vaccine. Assay: immunoSEQ multiplex PCR; the TCRdb copy retains only in-frame clones and omits some. The table has approximately 150,000 clones, about 91% seen once; the top ten hold more than 1%. From germline, CDR1 is ENHRY and CDR2 SYGVKD. CDR3 length: 14 amino acids. The V segment lost 7 bases and the J segment 7 bases; nucleotides outside the gene matches: 9. The gene calls are TRBV10-3 and TRBJ2-1; 8 bases line up with TRBD1. The clonotype comes from an adult who received the AZD1222 COVID-19 vaccine. Sequenced here: peripheral blood, sampled 28 days after the second AZD1222 dose. CDR3 region: CAIKTGQGKNEQFF. CDR3 nucleotides: TGTGCCATCAAAACCGGACAGGGTAAAAATGAGCAGTTCTTC.